This T cell receptor beta chain was sequenced for a study of T cells after yellow fever vaccination. Across the whole study: SMART-Seq v4 Ultra Low Input served to prepare low-cell-number fractions.

The CDR3 totals 16 residues. V lost 3 bases and J lost 6; bases outside the gene matches: 3. Germline V gene sequence: CDR1 LGHDT, CDR2 YNNKEL (reference sequence). Comments on this clonotype: Its cognate antigen is unknown.

Template-switching 5'RACE yielded the TCR cDNA; a universal primer site and UMIs were added in the process. In TCRdb, the 5' RACE reads were re-called with MiXCR into one record per CDR3 protein. The data show some 390,000 distinct CDR3 sequences, around 6.4% seen once. Study-wide results and limits: Faster peaking, at day 5 versus 15, marked a secondary response that was weaker. The CD4 compartment and the CD8 compartment contained a small share of clonotypes in common.

The sequencing used PBMCs, collected 5 days after the yellow fever booster vaccination. V gene TRBV3-1 combines with J gene TRBJ2-1, with TRBD2 identical over 15 bases. The clonotype was recovered from a man aged 30 to 45 who received the YFV17D yellow fever vaccine. The CDR3 reads CASSHTGLAGGNEQFF. In DNA form, the CDR3 reads TGTGCCAGCAGCCATACGGGACTAGCGGGAGGCAATGAGCAGTTCTTC.